Following are 28 T cell receptor beta chains from one sample sequenced in a study of T cells in Graves' hyperthyroidism and ophthalmopathy. Regions amplified from RNA transcripts were the TCR beta CDR3 regions. The HTBI primer set drove a first-round RT-PCR of the TCR CDR3. TCRdb called the multiplex PCR reads again in MiXCR, with one record for every CDR3 protein. Among approximately 380,000 distinct CDR3 sequences listed, more than 13% were seen once. Sample: blood. The receptor source for this set is a man in his fifties or sixties with Graves' ophthalmopathy.

A few counts support this clonotype. A much larger clonotype is one base distant, so this may be a read error. The chain carries TRBV5-8 and TRBJ2-1, with 8 bases that match TRBD1. The DNA end is more similar to TRBJ2-7, so the J call may be wrong. The germline V gene encodes CDR1 SGHTS and CDR2 YDEGEE. The CDR3 length is 16 residues. The CDR3 reads CASSHYTGQAYNEQYF. CDR3 bases: TGTGCCAGCAGCCACTACACGGGACAGGCCTACAATGAGCAGTACTTC.

This clonotype was observed a few times. The chain is built from TRBV27 and TRBJ2-7; 9 nucleotides line up with TRBD1. This CDR3 comprises 13 residues. J gave up 6 bases and V 6 bases, and 6 bases lay outside the gene matches. CDR1 is MNHEY, CDR2 SMNVEV, per germline (reference sequence). Here the CDR3 DNA reads TGTGCCAGCAGCAGACAGGGGGTGGGCGAGCAGTACTTC. Translation: CASSRQGVGEQYF.

This clonotype was seen repeatedly, ten times or more. CDR3 in DNA: TGTGCCAGCGGTCGACACCCGAACACTGAAGCTTTCTTT. As protein: CASGRHPNTEAFF. The rearrangement joins TRBV6-2 or TRBV6-3 to TRBJ1-1; D gene unclear. This CDR3 is 13 amino acids long. V lost 8 bases to trimming and J lost 1 base, with 11 bases between them. The germline V gene has CDR1 MNHEY and CDR2 SVGEGT.

The J gene is TRBJ2-3, the V gene TRBV10-2; the match to TRBD1 covers 8 bases. The germline V gene encodes CDR1 WSHSY and CDR2 SAAADI. Trimming took 2 bases from V and 5 from J; bases not matched to a gene: 9. The length of the CDR3 is 16 residues. This chain's CDR3 is CASSEHLAGGRDTQYF. The CDR3 nucleotides are TGCGCCAGCAGTGAGCACCTCGCAGGGGGCCGAGATACGCAGTATTTT.

The gene calls are TRBV15 and TRBJ1-5, with D uncertain. V lost 1 base, J lost 6 bases, and 7 bases lay in between. This CDR3 region has 13 residues. The germline V gene encodes CDR1 LNHNV and CDR2 YYDKDF (reference sequence). CDR3 sequence (DNA): TGTGCCACCAGCAGAGCCGGGTTTCAGCCCCAGCATTTT. Translated, it gives CATSRAGFQPQHF.

This clonotype was seen ten or more times. V is TRBV12-3 or TRBV12-4 and J is TRBJ2-5, with 9 bases lining up with TRBD2. The CDR3 is 16 amino acids. V dropped 6 bases and J dropped 1; count of bases not matched to a gene: 9. The CDR3 region is CASRPTSGKVQETQYF. The DNA of the CDR3 is TGTGCCAGCAGACCGACTAGCGGAAAAGTCCAAGAGACCCAGTACTTC.

At least ten counts were recorded for this clonotype. This chain links TRBV7-9 with TRBJ2-3, with D possibly matching TRBD2 (5 bases). Germline CDR1 SEHNR, CDR2 FQNEAQ (reference sequence). The CDR3 totals 16 residues. V gave up 8 bases and J gave up 5 bases, with 23 bases separating them. CDR3 loop: CASGLKPRVLEDTQYF. CDR3 nucleotides: TGTGCCAGCGGCCTCAAACCGAGGGTGTTGGAAGATACGCAGTATTTT.

The genes are TRBV20-1 and TRBJ1-2; a possible D gene is TRBD1 (5 bases). The CDR3 spans 13 residues. Germline CDR1 is DFQATT and CDR2 is SNEGSKA (reference sequence). V was cut by 2 bases and J by 8 bases, with 15 bases left in between. The CDR3 protein is CSARLQGSGGYTF. The DNA of the CDR3 is TGCAGTGCTAGATTGCAGGGAAGTGGGGGCTACACCTTC.

This clonotype was observed once. A much larger clone differs from this one at a single base, so this may be a read error. The conserved phenylalanine or tryptophan normally closing the CDR3 is absent here, so this likely arose from a read error. The rearrangement links TRBV5-1 to TRBJ1-4; possible D gene TRBD1, 5 bases. CDR3 length: 15 amino acids. The V end was cut by 5 bases, the J end by 0 bases, with 11 bases between. CDR1 and CDR2 from the germline V gene are SGHRS and YFSETQ. The CDR3: CASRDTGSTNEKLFS. CDR3 sequence (DNA): TGCGCCAGCAGGGACACCGGATCAACTAATGAAAAACTGTTTTCT.

As regards this clonotype: A much larger clone sits a single nucleotide away, making a read error possible. The genes are TRBV5-1 and TRBJ2-7; 10 nucleotides align to TRBD1. CDR1 is SGHRS, CDR2 YFSETQ, per germline. This CDR3 has 15 residues. The V and J ends lost 3 bases and 5 bases, in that order; junction bases with no gene match: 8. CDR3 protein: CASSSGQGSAHEQYF. DNA of the CDR3: TGCGCCAGCAGCTCGGGACAGGGGTCCGCCCACGAGCAGTACTTC.

There are a few counts of this clonotype. J is TRBJ2-3 and V is TRBV2; TRBD2 matches at 8 bases. There are 15 residues in the CDR3. After removal of 5 bases from V and 6 bases from J, the junction contained 10 bases not matched to a gene. The germline V gene encodes CDR1 SNHLY and CDR2 FYNNEI. The CDR3 sequence: CASSPASGRGDTQYF. CDR3 in DNA: TGTGCCAGCAGTCCTGCCAGCGGGAGAGGGGATACGCAGTATTTT. Together with reference TRBV2 and TRBJ2-3, the CDR3 gives the full variable domain: EPEVTQTPSHQVTQMGQEVILRCVPISNHLYFYWYRQILGQKVEFLVSFYNNEISEKSEIFDDQFSVERPDGSNFTLKIRSTKLEDSAMYFCASSPASGRGDTQYFGPGTRLTVL.

This clonotype showed up many times. V is TRBV12-3 or TRBV12-4 and J is TRBJ2-1; D remains ambiguous. The V gene lost 7 bases and the J gene lost 4 bases, with 5 bases spanning the gap. The CDR3 has 11 residues. CDR3 amino acids: CASNAYNEQFF. CDR3 in DNA: TGTGCCAGCAACGCGTACAATGAGCAGTTCTTC.

This clonotype was seen repeatedly, ten times or more. This sequence joins TRBV29-1 and TRBJ2-7, with D possibly matching TRBD2 (5 bases). The length of the CDR3 is 13 residues. V lost 4 bases to trimming and J lost 7 bases, with 17 bases between them. Germline V gene data show CDR1 as SQVTM and CDR2 as ANQGSEA. The CDR3 region has the DNA TGCAGCGTTGGAGCGGTGGGCTTGGGTGAGCAGTACTTC. This translates into CSVGAVGLGEQYF.

This clonotype occurred many times. This sequence joins TRBV7-8 and TRBJ2-3, with D uncertain. V was cut by 7 bases and J by 0 bases, with 17 bases left in between. Germline lookup yields CDR1 SGHVS and CDR2 FQNEAQ. This CDR3 spans 16 amino acids. The CDR3, as DNA: TGTGCCAGCATCCTCTCCCGTGGGCTTAGCACAGATACGCAGTATTTT. It is translated as CASILSRGLSTDTQYF.

This clonotype was found many times. The chain is built from TRBV20-1 and TRBJ2-5; 9 positions match TRBD2. V gave up 1 base and J gave up 1 base; unmatched junction bases: 4. From germline, CDR1 is DFQATT and CDR2 SNEGSKA (reference sequence). The CDR3 is made up of 15 amino acids. CDR3 residues: CSARGLAGSQETQYF. Written as DNA, the CDR3 is TGCAGTGCTAGAGGTCTAGCGGGGAGCCAAGAGACCCAGTACTTC.

V is TRBV4-1 and J is TRBJ2-1; tentatively, D is TRBD2 (5 bases). The CDR3 spans 16 residues. The V and J ends lost 1 base and 1 base respectively, with 11 bases between them. Germline CDR1 reads MGHRA; CDR2 reads YSYEKL. This CDR3 is CASSQGFGESYNEQFF. The DNA for the CDR3 is TGCGCCAGCAGCCAAGGGTTCGGGGAGTCCTACAATGAGCAGTTCTTC.

This clonotype has only one observation. Sequence at one end of the junction differs from germline and may be a read error. Here the CDR3 reads CASSSRRPSSYNEQYF. The CDR3 region has the DNA TGTGCCAGTAGTTCGCGGCGCCCGAGCTCCTACAATGAGCAGTACTTC. The chain employs TRBV27 and TRBJ2-1; D remains unclear. The J call may be incorrect, as the DNA end agrees better with TRBJ2-7. Germline-derived CDR1 and CDR2 are MNHEY and SMNVEV (reference sequence). CDR3 length equals 16 residues.

This clonotype was picked up many times. This chain connects TRBV6-1 to TRBJ1-2; TRBD1 matches at 7 bases. Germline lookup yields CDR1 MNHNS and CDR2 SASEGT. This CDR3 contains 17 residues. Trimming removed 2 bases from V and 2 bases from J; junction bases left unmatched: 11. CDR3 DNA sequence: TGTGCCAGCAGTGAACGACAGGGATTCCCCCTCAACTATGGCTACACCTTC. Amino acids: CASSERQGFPLNYGYTF.

This clonotype was picked up many times. The CDR3 nucleotides read TGTGCCAGCAGTACCGGGACAGGGAGACCTCGCGCCAAAAACATTCAGTACTTC. Translation: CASSTGTGRPRAKNIQYF. The chain links TRBV12-3 or TRBV12-4 to TRBJ2-4, with 9 bases that match TRBD1. J gave up 1 base and V 5 bases, and 12 bases lay outside the gene matches. The CDR3 is 18 amino acids.

This clonotype was counted only a few times. The chain employs TRBV3-1 and TRBJ2-7; TRBD2 might be the D (6 bases). V was pared by 4 bases and J by 1 base, with 14 bases between. Germline loops: CDR1 LGHDT, CDR2 YNNKEL (reference sequence). The CDR3 is 15 amino acids. DNA for the CDR3: TGTGCCAGCAGCCCGTCGTCTAGCGAATCCTACGAGCAGTACTTC. Encoded protein: CASSPSSSESYEQYF.

This clonotype was seen at least ten times. The V gene is TRBV7-3, the J gene TRBJ2-3; D is ambiguous. V was pared by 2 bases and J by 1 base, with 7 bases between. Germline CDR1 and CDR2: SGHTA and FQGTGA. The CDR3 has 14 amino acids. The CDR3 here is CASSLLGGTDTQYF. The CDR3 region has the DNA TGTGCCAGCAGCTTATTGGGCGGCACAGATACGCAGTATTTT. Using reference TRBV7-3 and TRBJ2-3 for the parts outside the CDR3, the full variable domain is GAGVSQTPSNKVTEKGKYVELRCDPISGHTALYWYRQSLGQGPEFLIYFQGTGAADDSGLPNDRFFAVRPEGSVSTLKIQRTERGDSAVYLCASSLLGGTDTQYFGPGTRLTVL.

This clonotype appeared many times. The rearrangement joins TRBV5-1 to TRBJ2-2; D is perhaps TRBD1 (6 bases). CDR1 and CDR2 (germline): SGHRS, YFSETQ. V dropped 0 bases and J dropped 1 base, with 13 bases sitting between them. CDR3 length: 17 residues. The CDR3 loop reads CASSLGWTAQNTGELFF. Here the CDR3 DNA reads TGCGCCAGCAGCTTGGGATGGACAGCTCAGAACACCGGGGAGCTGTTTTTT.

This clonotype was seen just once. The chain employs TRBV6-2 or TRBV6-3 and TRBJ2-1, with D tentatively TRBD2 (5 bases). V was trimmed by 5 bases and J by 7 bases, leaving 21 bases between them. Germline V lookup: CDR1 MNHEY, CDR2 SVGEGT. The length of the CDR3 is 16 residues. DNA for the CDR3: TGTGCCAGCAGTGTCCGGGGTGGCGGGCTACTGAATGAGCAGTTCTTC. Amino acids: CASSVRGGGLLNEQFF.

This clonotype was picked up many times. The CDR3 here is CSASGASGSPDTQYF. CDR3 in DNA: TGCAGTGCTAGTGGCGCTAGCGGGAGTCCCGATACGCAGTATTTT. The rearrangement links TRBV20-1 to TRBJ2-3, with 10 bases lining up with TRBD2. This CDR3 is 15 amino acids long. Germline CDR1 is DFQATT and CDR2 is SNEGSKA (reference sequence). The trim removed 3 bases at V and 6 bases at J, leaving 9 bases unmatched.

In this sample, this clonotype turned up many times. This rearrangement joins TRBV20-1 to TRBJ2-3; a possible D gene is TRBD2 (6 bases). CDR1 DFQATT and CDR2 SNEGSKA come from the germline V gene (reference sequence). The V end lost 0 bases, the J end lost 0 bases, and 19 bases lay between the germline ends. The CDR3 sequence is 18 residues long. The CDR3 loop is CSARDGRRLQRSTDTQYF. The CDR3 nucleotides read TGCAGTGCTAGAGACGGGAGAAGGCTCCAGAGAAGCACAGATACGCAGTATTTT.

CDR3 sequence reads: CASSLKSGTYTSAYNEQFF. CDR3 DNA sequence: TGCGCCAGCAGCTTGAAAAGCGGGACCTACACATCGGCATACAATGAGCAGTTCTTC. V usage is TRBV5-1 and J usage is TRBJ2-1, with 7 bases fitting TRBD2. Per the germline V gene, CDR1 is SGHRS and CDR2 is YFSETQ. V lost 1 base, J lost 4 bases, and 17 bases stayed unmatched. The CDR3 spans 19 residues.

This clonotype has ten or more counts. The chain joins TRBV3-1 to TRBJ2-5; 7 bases line up with TRBD2. Germline V gene data show CDR1 as LGHDT and CDR2 as YNNKEL (reference sequence). The CDR3 is made up of 14 amino acids. The trim removed 3 bases at V and 5 bases at J, leaving 6 bases unmatched. This CDR3 is CASSQVGGWETQYF. DNA for the CDR3: TGTGCCAGCAGCCAGGTGGGGGGGTGGGAGACCCAGTACTTC.

The rearrangement uses TRBV20-1 and TRBJ2-7, with D unclear. The CDR3 is made up of 13 amino acids. V was shortened by 4 bases and J by 2 bases, with 12 bases between the two germline ends. Germline V lookup: CDR1 DFQATT, CDR2 SNEGSKA (reference sequence). CDR3 loop: CSATDGNTYEQYF. As DNA, the CDR3 is TGCAGTGCTACGGACGGCAACACCTACGAGCAGTACTTC.